The present TCR beta chain was sequenced within a study of cytomegalovirus exposure and HLA in healthy donors. Study outcomes and limitations: Common viral pathogens were later found to be apparently linked to several of the most significant clusters.

The PCR made use of 60 Vbeta and 13 Jbeta primers. TCRdb's copy holds only in-frame clones and misses some; the assay was immunoSEQ multiplex PCR. The repertoire holds approximately 150,000 clones, with 82% as singletons. With regard to this clone: Its antigen is undetermined.

This TCR was recovered from a man aged 50 to 59 in good health and CMV-seropositive. Sequenced material: PBMCs.

The CDR3 protein is CASSLHGLASYNEQFF. For the CDR3, the DNA is TGTGCCAGCAGCTTACATGGACTAGCGTCCTACAATGAGCAGTTCTTC. The rearrangement links TRBV13 to TRBJ2-1, with 9 bases identical to TRBD2. CDR1 and CDR2 (germline): PRHDT, FYEKMQ (reference sequence). V was clipped by 2 bases and J by 1 base; unmatched bases: 3. The CDR3 runs to 16 residues.